A selection of T cell receptor beta chains follows, all from one sample in a study of cytomegalovirus exposure and HLA in healthy donors. Assay used: immunoSEQ multiplex PCR; TCRdb lists only in-frame clones, some missing. The data show about 67,000 clones, about 70% seen once. The sequenced material came from PBMCs. The receptors derive from a woman in her twenties or thirties in good health and CMV-seronegative. CDR3s leave out the opening cysteine and the closing phenylalanine or tryptophan.

V gene,CDR3 protein
TRBV19,ASSSQAKGRHNSPLH
TRBV18,ASSPVDSLYNEQF
TRBV6-1,ASSEGWSEQY
TRBV5-4,ASSLRIGQGAREQY
TRBV19,ASSDMNTEAF
TRBV6-6,ASSKPGQGAEEQF
TRBV19,ASSIGGGGYGYT
TRBV30,AWSRRQGDPDQPQH
TRBV5-6,ASSLAYRDRTGNTIY
TRBV5-8,ASSSTGVVWYEQY
TRBV11-3,ASSLRGQGASNYGYT
TRBV4-1,ASSLYQGGQPQH
TRBV19,ASSQGLLSPLH
TRBV6-1,ASRPGATAETQY
TRBV29-1,SVKQGLQPQR
TRBV5-5,ASSLVGTQNTGELF
TRBV14,ASSLPGVMNTEAF
TRBV5-1,ASSIRQGLNGYT
TRBV2,ASSEGVSGASTDTQY
TRBV27,ASSLSPRSQDTQY
TRBV10-1,ASSPSGGAHTGELF
TRBV29-1,SVNLAENTEAF
TRBV5-1,ASSLQDNTDTQY
TRBV5-4,ASSRPGGETQY
TRBV7-8,ASSLDGRGGDTEAF
TRBV7-9,ASSPVTTGELY
TRBV11-2,ASSRSGTSGGNEQF
TRBV10-3,AISNSGGDTQY
TRBV29-1,SVEERGKAF
TRBV7-2,ASTITGYYEQY
TRBV6-4,ASSASLTGVPSYEQY
TRBV4-3,ASSQKLGEADGYT
TRBV7-3,ASSLGGDTNTGELF
TRBV5-4,ASSSSGSHYGYT
TRBV7-6,ASSPQPRGEQY
TRBV5-1,ASSLTGMDSPLH
TRBV7-2,ASSLDGEGSYNEQF
TRBV6-5,ASSQGQGFDQPQH
TRBV7-8,ASSLGRLAGTDTQY
TRBV19,ASSIEGRGVYNEQF
TRBV6-1,ASSLLGQGSYGYT
TRBV4-1,ASSQFIMNTEAF
TRBV5-4,ASSLTSSGELF
TRBV6-5,ASSYDSGTGELF
TRBV19,ASSRASYRTDTQY
TRBV7-9,ASSSGQATDTQY
TRBV4-2,ASSRLADTYNEQF
TRBV6-5,ASSYGQSREQY
TRBV30,ARSRGQGESPLH
TRBV27,ASSWGGGVNTEAF
TRBV30,AWSAGTSGGAPDTQY
TRBV5-1,ASRALAGASYEQY
TRBV27,ASSPDSLETQY
TRBV6-1,ASSGGTDYGYT
TRBV5-4,ASSSKTSGGYEQY
TRBV19,ATSRTGDNQPQH